Below are 19 T cell receptor beta chains sequenced from a single sample in a study of blood T cell repertoires in COVID-19. Generated by immunoSEQ multiplex PCR, the TCRdb table keeps only in-frame clones and is missing some. The data hold roughly 140,000 clones, with just under 80% observed a single time. The sequenced sample consisted of peripheral blood. All receptors derive from a woman aged 55-69 years with acute or convalescent COVID-19.

V and J are TRBV19 and TRBJ2-3; D gene ambiguous. The CDR3 loop spans 15 amino acids. Germline V gene lookup returns CDR1 LNHDA and CDR2 SQIVND (reference sequence). The V end lost 1 base, the J end lost 4 bases, and 12 bases lay between the germline ends. CDR3 residues: CASSIVSPYADTQYF. CDR3 coding DNA: TGTGCCAGTAGTATAGTATCCCCCTACGCAGATACGCAGTATTTT.

The rearrangement uses TRBV19 and TRBJ1-1; D may be TRBD1 (5 bases). This CDR3 is 16 amino acids long. In germline, CDR1 is LNHDA, CDR2 SQIVND (reference sequence). V was cut by 7 bases and J by 1 base, with 19 bases left in between. CDR3 nucleotide sequence: TGTGCCAGTACCCCCCCTGGGGCGAGGCGGAACACTGAAGCTTTCTTT. This codes for CASTPPGARRNTEAFF.

The rearrangement uses TRBV28 and TRBJ1-5, with unresolved D. There are 16 residues in the CDR3. The V end lost 7 bases, the J end lost 6 bases, and 22 bases lay between the germline ends. CDR1 is MDHEN, CDR2 SYDVKM, per germline. The CDR3 DNA sequence: TGTGCCAGCACCCTGGGAGGATTCATCTCCACTCAGCCCCAGCATTTT. Amino acid sequence: CASTLGGFISTQPQHF.

The chain recombines TRBV28 with TRBJ1-2, with TRBD1 identical over 7 bases. The V gene end was trimmed by 5 bases and the J gene end by 5 bases; junction bases not matched to a gene: 8. Germline V CDR1 and CDR2: MDHEN, SYDVKM. The CDR3 runs 14 residues. This CDR3 reads CASSGTRDSYGYTF. The CDR3 DNA follows: TGTGCCAGCAGTGGGACCCGGGACAGTTATGGCTACACCTTC.

The chain links TRBV5-4 to TRBJ1-3; tentatively, D is TRBD1 (5 bases). Germline V gene lookup returns CDR1 SGHNT and CDR2 YYREEE (reference sequence). V lost 4 bases, J lost 3 bases, and 20 bases lay in between. This CDR3 comprises 17 residues. The CDR3 loop reads CASSRSGTPSYGNTIYF. The CDR3 DNA is TGTGCCAGCAGCCGCTCCGGGACTCCAAGCTATGGAAACACCATATATTTT.

This clone has just a few counts. The J gene is TRBJ2-5, the V gene TRBV12-3 or TRBV12-4; D not certain. This CDR3 has 12 residues. V was cut by 5 bases and J by 1 base, with 5 bases left in between. CDR3 bases: TGTGCCAGCAGTGTAATCCAAGAGACCCAGTACTTC. Translation: CASSVIQETQYF.

The chain combines TRBV5-1 with TRBJ2-7; 9 nucleotides agree with TRBD2. This CDR3 is built from 17 residues. Unmatched junction bases numbered 11, after V lost 2 bases and J lost 2 bases. Germline lookup yields CDR1 SGHRS and CDR2 YFSETQ. The CDR3 protein is CASSFSDLAGETYEQYF. CDR3 DNA: TGCGCCAGCAGCTTTTCAGACTTAGCGGGAGAAACCTACGAGCAGTACTTC.

This clone was seen only a few times. In DNA, the CDR3 is TGTGCCAGCAGCCTTCGGTACACCGGGGAGCTGTTTTTT. The encoded protein is CASSLRYTGELFF. V gene TRBV3-1 (or the pseudogene TRBV3-2) combines with J gene TRBJ2-2; D is uncertain. Germline V lookup: CDR1 LGHDT, CDR2 YNNKEL (reference sequence). This CDR3 has 13 residues. Trimming stripped 4 bases from V and 3 bases from J, with 6 bases between.

The chain joins TRBV5-1 to TRBJ1-2, with TRBD1 matching 9 bases. V shed 5 bases and J 0 bases; nucleotides not matched to a gene: 11. Germline V gene lookup returns CDR1 SGHRS and CDR2 YFSETQ. This CDR3 comprises 17 residues. CDR3 sequence: CASSSFPGQGANYGYTF. CDR3 nucleotides: TGCGCCAGCAGTTCATTCCCGGGACAGGGTGCTAACTATGGCTACACCTTC.

The chain joins TRBV28 to TRBJ1-1, with 7 bases identical to TRBD1. This CDR3 has 15 amino acids. Germline values: CDR1 MDHEN, CDR2 SYDVKM. V shed 6 bases and J 3 bases; nucleotides not matched to a gene: 10. The CDR3 reads CASSQGGAWYTEAFF. The CDR3, as DNA: TGTGCCAGCAGCCAAGGGGGCGCGTGGTACACTGAAGCTTTCTTT.

This chain uses TRBV11-2 with TRBJ1-2; a possible D gene is TRBD1 (6 bases). Germline values: CDR1 SGHAT, CDR2 FQNNGV. This CDR3 is 16 amino acids long. The V end was cut by 0 bases, the J end by 7 bases, with 18 bases between. This CDR3 is CASSLDSIPLGGGYTF. The CDR3 nucleotides are TGTGCCAGCAGCTTAGATTCCATACCCCTAGGGGGTGGCTACACCTTC.

The rearrangement uses TRBV19 and TRBJ2-3; tentatively, D is TRBD2 (5 bases). The CDR3 is 14 amino acids. The V end lost 3 bases, the J end lost 2 bases, and 9 bases lay between the germline ends. Germline V gene sequence: CDR1 LNHDA, CDR2 SQIVND (reference sequence). The CDR3 protein is CASSIAGPTDTQYF. The CDR3 DNA follows: TGTGCCAGTAGTATCGCGGGCCCCACAGATACGCAGTATTTT.

The V and J genes are TRBV9 and TRBJ2-1; tentative D call: TRBD2 (6 bases). Germline V gene sequence: CDR1 SGDLS, CDR2 YYNGEE. V was cut by 0 bases and J by 7 bases, with 11 bases left in between. The CDR3 covers 14 residues. The CDR3 coding sequence is TGTGCCAGCAGCGTAGAACTAGCATGGAATGAGCAGTTCTTC. Translating gives CASSVELAWNEQFF.

Comments on this clone: A read error may account for a junction end that differs from germline. The chain couples TRBV5-1 to TRBJ2-7; D may be TRBD2 (5 bases). This CDR3 contains 13 residues. CDR1 SGHRS and CDR2 YFSETQ come from the germline V gene. In DNA, the CDR3 is TGCGCCAGCAGCTCGATGCTAGAGGGAGCGTGGCTCTTC. Its protein product is CASSSMLEGAWLF.

The chain couples TRBV5-6 to TRBJ2-7, with 9 bases aligning to TRBD1. Germline V gene lookup returns CDR1 SGHDT and CDR2 YYEEEE. The V segment lost 3 bases and the J segment 4 bases; nucleotides outside the gene matches: 8. The CDR3 is 15 amino acids. CDR3: CASSSGQGPGYEQYF. The CDR3 region has the DNA TGTGCCAGCAGCTCCGGACAGGGGCCTGGGTACGAGCAGTACTTC.

The chain combines TRBV19 with TRBJ1-2; D is uncertain. Germline assignment: CDR1 LNHDA and CDR2 SQIVND (reference sequence). With 7 bases removed from V and 0 bases from J, the gap between germline ends came to 15 bases. The CDR3 is made up of 15 amino acids. Written as DNA, the CDR3 is TGTGCCAGTACCGGGATTACAGCATCTAACTATGGCTACACCTTC. It encodes CASTGITASNYGYTF.

This clone appeared once. The CDR3 spells CASSIQETAGEKLFF. The CDR3 DNA is TGTGCCAGCTCAATCCAAGAAACCGCCGGGGAAAAACTGTTTTTT. The chain couples TRBV7-9 to TRBJ1-4, with D uncertain. Germline CDR1 and CDR2: SEHNR and FQNEAQ (reference sequence). CDR3 size: 15 residues. The V gene lost 8 bases and the J gene lost 8 bases, with 21 bases spanning the gap.

This clone was detected once. V gene TRBV5-1 combines with J gene TRBJ2-7; no clear D. The CDR3 length is 14 residues. V lost 0 bases, J lost 12 bases, and 19 bases lay in between. Germline V gene sequence: CDR1 SGHRS, CDR2 YFSETQ. CDR3 in amino acids: CASSLGVSGFSAYF. In DNA form, the CDR3 reads TGCGCCAGCAGCTTGGGTGTGTCGGGTTTCAGTGCGTACTTC.

The chain employs TRBV6-1 and TRBJ2-3, with D perhaps matching TRBD2 (5 bases). The germline CDR1 and CDR2 sequences are MNHNS and SASEGT. V shed 2 bases and J shed 6 bases, with 27 bases lying between them. The CDR3 has 19 residues. The CDR3 loop reads CASSERVKGADFPLDTQYF. In DNA form, the CDR3 reads TGTGCCAGCAGTGAACGGGTTAAGGGAGCCGACTTCCCCCTTGATACGCAGTATTTT.